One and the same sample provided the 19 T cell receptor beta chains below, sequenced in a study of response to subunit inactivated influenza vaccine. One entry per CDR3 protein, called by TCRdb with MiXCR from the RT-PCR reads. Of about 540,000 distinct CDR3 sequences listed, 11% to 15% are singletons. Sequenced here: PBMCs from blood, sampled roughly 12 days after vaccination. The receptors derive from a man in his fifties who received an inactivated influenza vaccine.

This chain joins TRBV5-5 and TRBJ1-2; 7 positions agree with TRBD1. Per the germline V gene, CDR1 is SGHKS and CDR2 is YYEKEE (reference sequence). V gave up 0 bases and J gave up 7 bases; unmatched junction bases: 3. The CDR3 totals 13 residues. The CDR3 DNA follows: TGTGCCAGCAGCTTGGAGACAGGGTCTGGCTACACCTTC. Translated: CASSLETGSGYTF.

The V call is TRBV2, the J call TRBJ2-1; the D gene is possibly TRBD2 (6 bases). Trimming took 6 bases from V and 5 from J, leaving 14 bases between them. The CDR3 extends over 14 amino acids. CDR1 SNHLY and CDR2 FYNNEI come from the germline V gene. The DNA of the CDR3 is TGTGCCAGCAGGGACTCGGGGGAGAACAATGAGCAGTTCTTC. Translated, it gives CASRDSGENNEQFF.

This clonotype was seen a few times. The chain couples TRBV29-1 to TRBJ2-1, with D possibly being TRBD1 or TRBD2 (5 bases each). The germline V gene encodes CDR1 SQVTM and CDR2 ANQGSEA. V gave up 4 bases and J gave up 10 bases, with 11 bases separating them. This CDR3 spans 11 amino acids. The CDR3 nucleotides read TGCAGCGTTGGCCGGTGGGACGAGCAGTTCTTC. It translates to CSVGRWDEQFF.

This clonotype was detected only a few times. The CDR3 loop reads CASSSGGSTGANVLTF. The CDR3 bases are TGTGCCAGCAGTTCAGGGGGGTCGACTGGGGCCAACGTCCTGACTTTC. The V call is TRBV12-3 or TRBV12-4, the J call TRBJ2-6; a weak D match, TRBD1 (7 bases). V was trimmed by 4 bases and J by 2 bases, leaving 12 bases between them. The CDR3 extends over 16 amino acids.

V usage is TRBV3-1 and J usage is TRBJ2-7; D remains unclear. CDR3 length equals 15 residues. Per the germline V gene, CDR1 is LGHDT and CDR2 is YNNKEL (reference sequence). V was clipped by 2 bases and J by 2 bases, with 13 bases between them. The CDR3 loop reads CASSQNPDAAYEQYF. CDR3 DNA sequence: TGTGCCAGCAGCCAAAACCCGGACGCAGCCTACGAGCAGTACTTC.

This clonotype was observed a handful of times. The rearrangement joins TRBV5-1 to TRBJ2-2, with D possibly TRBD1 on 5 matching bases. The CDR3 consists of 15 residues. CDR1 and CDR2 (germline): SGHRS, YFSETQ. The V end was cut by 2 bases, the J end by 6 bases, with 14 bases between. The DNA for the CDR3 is TGCGCCAGCAGCTTAAATGGGGCGATCGCCGGGGAGCTGTTTTTT. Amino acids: CASSLNGAIAGELFF.

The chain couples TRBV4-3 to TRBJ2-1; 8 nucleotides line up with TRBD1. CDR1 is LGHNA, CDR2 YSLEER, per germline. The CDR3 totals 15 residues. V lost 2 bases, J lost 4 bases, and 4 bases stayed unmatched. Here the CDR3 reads CASSQRTGPYNEQFF. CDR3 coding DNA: TGCGCCAGCAGCCAAAGGACAGGGCCATACAATGAGCAGTTCTTC.

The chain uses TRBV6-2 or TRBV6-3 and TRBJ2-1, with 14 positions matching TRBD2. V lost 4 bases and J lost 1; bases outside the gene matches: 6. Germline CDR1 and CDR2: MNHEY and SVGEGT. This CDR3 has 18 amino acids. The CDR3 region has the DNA TGTGCCAGCAGTTTAGGGACTAGCGGGAGATGGTCCTACAATGAGCAGTTCTTC. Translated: CASSLGTSGRWSYNEQFF.

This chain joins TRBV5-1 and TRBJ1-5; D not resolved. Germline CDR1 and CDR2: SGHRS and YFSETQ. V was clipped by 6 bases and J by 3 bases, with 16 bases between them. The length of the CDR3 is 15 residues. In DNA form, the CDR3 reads TGCGCCAGCAAAGCAGACGCCAACCCCAATCAGCCCCAGCATTTT. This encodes CASKADANPNQPQHF.

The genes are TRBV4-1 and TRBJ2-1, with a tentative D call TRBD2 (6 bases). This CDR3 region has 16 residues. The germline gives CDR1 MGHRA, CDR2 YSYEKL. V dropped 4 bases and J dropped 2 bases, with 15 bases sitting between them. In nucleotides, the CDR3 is TGCGCCAGCAGCCTGTCCAGCGGGTCTACCTACAATGAGCAGTTCTTC. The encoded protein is CASSLSSGSTYNEQFF.

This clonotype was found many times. The DNA of the CDR3 is TGTGCCATCAGTGAGTCGAGACGGGAGATGGGCAATGAGCAGTTCTTC. This codes for CAISESRREMGNEQFF. V and J are TRBV10-3 and TRBJ2-1; TRBD2 is a possible D gene (6 bases). Trimming removed 0 bases at V and 6 bases at J, with 15 bases between. Looked up from germline, CDR1 is ENHRY and CDR2 is SYGVKD. The CDR3 is 16 residues long.

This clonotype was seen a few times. CDR3 protein: CASSFRSGIGQETQYF. CDR3 DNA sequence: TGTGCCAGCAGTTTTCGGTCAGGTATTGGCCAAGAGACCCAGTACTTC. V is TRBV12-3 or TRBV12-4 and J is TRBJ2-5; D unclear. The ends were cut back, 3 bases at V and 1 base at J, with 15 bases in the middle. The CDR3 is made up of 16 amino acids.

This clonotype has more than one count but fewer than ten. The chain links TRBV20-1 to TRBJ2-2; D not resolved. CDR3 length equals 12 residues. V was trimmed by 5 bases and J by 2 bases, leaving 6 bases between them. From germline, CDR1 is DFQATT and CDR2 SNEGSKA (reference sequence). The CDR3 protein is CSAARNTGELFF. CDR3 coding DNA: TGCAGTGCTGCAAGAAACACCGGGGAGCTGTTTTTT.

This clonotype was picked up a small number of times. The CDR3 is CASSPTGTPEQYF. CDR3 nucleotides: TGTGCCAGCTCACCTACCGGGACTCCAGAGCAGTACTTC. This chain uses TRBV18 with TRBJ2-7; D is possibly TRBD2 (6 bases). Germline loops: CDR1 KGHSH, CDR2 LQKENI. The CDR3 contains 13 residues. Deletions cut 3 bases from V and 7 bases from J, with 13 bases between.

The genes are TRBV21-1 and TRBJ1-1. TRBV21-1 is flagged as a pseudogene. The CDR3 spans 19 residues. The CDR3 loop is CASSKAASPQSDRNTEAFF. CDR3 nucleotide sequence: TGTGCCAGCAGCAAAGCGGCCAGTCCTCAGTCTGACAGGAACACTGAAGCTTTCTTT.

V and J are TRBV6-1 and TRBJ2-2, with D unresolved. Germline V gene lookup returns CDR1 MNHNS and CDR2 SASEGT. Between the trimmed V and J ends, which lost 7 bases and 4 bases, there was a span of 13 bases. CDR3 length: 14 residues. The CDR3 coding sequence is TGTGCCAGCAAGTCCCAGGCTCGCACCGGGGAGCTGTTTTTT. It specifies CASKSQARTGELFF.

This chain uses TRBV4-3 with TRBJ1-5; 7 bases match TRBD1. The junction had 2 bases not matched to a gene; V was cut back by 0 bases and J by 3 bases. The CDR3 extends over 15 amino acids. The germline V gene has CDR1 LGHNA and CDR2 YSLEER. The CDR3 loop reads CASSQETGANQPQHF. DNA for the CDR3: TGCGCCAGCAGCCAAGAAACAGGGGCCAATCAGCCCCAGCATTTT.

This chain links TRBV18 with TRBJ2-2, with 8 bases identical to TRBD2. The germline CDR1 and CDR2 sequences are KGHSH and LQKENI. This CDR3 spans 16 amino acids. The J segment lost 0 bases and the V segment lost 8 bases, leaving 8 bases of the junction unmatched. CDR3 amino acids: CASPTAGETNTGELFF. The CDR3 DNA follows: TGTGCCAGCCCAACAGCGGGAGAGACGAACACCGGGGAGCTGTTTTTT.

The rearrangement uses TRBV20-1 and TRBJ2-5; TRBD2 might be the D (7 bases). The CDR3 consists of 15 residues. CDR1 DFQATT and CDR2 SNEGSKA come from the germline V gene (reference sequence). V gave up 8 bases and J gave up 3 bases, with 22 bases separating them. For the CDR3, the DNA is TGCAGTCCGGTCCGAGGGGGGGCCAGTAAAGAGACCCAGTACTTC. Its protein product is CSPVRGGASKETQYF.